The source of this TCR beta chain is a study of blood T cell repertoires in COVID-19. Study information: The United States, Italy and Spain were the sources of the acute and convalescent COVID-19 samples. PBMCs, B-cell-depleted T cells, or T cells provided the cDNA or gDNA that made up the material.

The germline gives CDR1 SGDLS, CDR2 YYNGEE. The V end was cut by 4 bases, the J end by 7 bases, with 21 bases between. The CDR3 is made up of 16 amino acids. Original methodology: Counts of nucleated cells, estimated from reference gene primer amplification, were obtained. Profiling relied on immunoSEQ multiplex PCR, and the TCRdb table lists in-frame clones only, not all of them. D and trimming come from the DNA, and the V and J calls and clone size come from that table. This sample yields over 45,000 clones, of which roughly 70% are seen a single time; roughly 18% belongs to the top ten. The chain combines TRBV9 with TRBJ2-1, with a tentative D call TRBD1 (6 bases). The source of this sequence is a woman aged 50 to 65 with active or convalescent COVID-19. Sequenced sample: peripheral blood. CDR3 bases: TGTGCCAGCAGCTCCGAACAGGGCCAGTTATCGAATGAGCAGTTCTTC. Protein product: CASSSEQGQLSNEQFF.